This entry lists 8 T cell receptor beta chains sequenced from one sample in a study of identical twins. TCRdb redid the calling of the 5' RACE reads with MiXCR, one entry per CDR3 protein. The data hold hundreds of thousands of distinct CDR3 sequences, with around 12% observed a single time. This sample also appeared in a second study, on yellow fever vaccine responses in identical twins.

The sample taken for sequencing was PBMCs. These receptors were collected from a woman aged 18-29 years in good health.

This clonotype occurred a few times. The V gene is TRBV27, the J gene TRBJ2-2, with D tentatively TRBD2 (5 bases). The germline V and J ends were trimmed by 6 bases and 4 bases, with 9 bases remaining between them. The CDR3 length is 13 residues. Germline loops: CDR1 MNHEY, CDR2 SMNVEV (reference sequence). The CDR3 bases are TGTGCCAGCAGGAGGGTTAGCACCGGGGAGCTGTTTTTT. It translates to CASRRVSTGELFF.

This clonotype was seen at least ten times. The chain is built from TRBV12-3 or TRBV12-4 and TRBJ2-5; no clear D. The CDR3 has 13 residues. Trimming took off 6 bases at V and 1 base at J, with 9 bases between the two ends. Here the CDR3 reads CASSLFGQETQYF. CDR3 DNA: TGTGCCAGCAGCTTATTTGGCCAAGAGACCCAGTACTTC.

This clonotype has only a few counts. The CDR3: CASSSPTGVTGELFF. The CDR3 DNA is TGTGCCAGCAGTTCCCCTACGGGGGTAACCGGGGAGCTGTTTTTT. The chain employs TRBV12-3 or TRBV12-4 and TRBJ2-2; D is perhaps TRBD2 (6 bases). The CDR3 consists of 15 residues. Trimming removed 4 bases from V and 5 bases from J, with 14 bases in between.

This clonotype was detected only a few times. This CDR3 reads CASSVEGSSYNSPLHF. The CDR3 nucleotides read TGTGCCAGCAGTGTAGAAGGGAGCTCCTATAATTCACCCCTCCACTTT. The chain employs TRBV2 and TRBJ1-6, with D hard to call. This CDR3 has 16 residues. Trimming cost V 4 bases and J 0 bases, with 10 bases left between them. CDR1 is SNHLY and CDR2 is FYNNEI in the germline V gene.

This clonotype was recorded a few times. The CDR3: CSVNGLDRNTIYF. In nucleotides, the CDR3 is TGCAGCGTTAACGGCTTAGACCGAAACACCATATATTTT. This chain connects TRBV29-1 to TRBJ1-3, with D unresolved. Germline loops: CDR1 SQVTM, CDR2 ANQGSEA. The CDR3 runs 13 residues. Trimming pared 5 bases from V and 5 bases from J, leaving 13 bases between.

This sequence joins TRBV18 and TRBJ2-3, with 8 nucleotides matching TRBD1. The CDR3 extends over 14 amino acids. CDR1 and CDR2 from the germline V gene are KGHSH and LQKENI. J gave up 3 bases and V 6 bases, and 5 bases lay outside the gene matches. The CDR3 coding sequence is TGTGCCAGCTCCCAGGGGGCTAGAACAGATACGCAGTATTTT. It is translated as CASSQGARTDTQYF.

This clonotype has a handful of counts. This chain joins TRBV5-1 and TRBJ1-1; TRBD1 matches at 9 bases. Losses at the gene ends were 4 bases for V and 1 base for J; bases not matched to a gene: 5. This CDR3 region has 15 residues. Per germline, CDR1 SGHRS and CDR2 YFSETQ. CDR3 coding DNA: TGCGCCAGCAGCAAGGACAGGGGTAGGAACACTGAAGCTTTCTTT. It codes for CASSKDRGRNTEAFF.

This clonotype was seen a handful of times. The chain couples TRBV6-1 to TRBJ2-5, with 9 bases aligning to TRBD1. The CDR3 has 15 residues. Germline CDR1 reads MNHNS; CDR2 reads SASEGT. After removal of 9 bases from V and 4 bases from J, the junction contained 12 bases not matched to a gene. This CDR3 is CASGTGGITGETQYF. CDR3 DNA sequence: TGTGCCAGTGGTACAGGGGGCATAACTGGAGAGACCCAGTACTTC.